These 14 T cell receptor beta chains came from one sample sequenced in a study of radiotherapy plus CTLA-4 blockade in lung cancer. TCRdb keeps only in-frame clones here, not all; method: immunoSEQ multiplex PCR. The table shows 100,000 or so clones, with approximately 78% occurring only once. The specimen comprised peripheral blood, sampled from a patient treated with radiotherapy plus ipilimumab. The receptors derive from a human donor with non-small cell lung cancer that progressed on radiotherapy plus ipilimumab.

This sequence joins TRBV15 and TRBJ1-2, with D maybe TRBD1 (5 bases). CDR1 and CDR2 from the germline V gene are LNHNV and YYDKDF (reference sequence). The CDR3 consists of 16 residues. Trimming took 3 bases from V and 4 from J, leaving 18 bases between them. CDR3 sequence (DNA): TGTGCCACCAGCAGGGGAAGGGGCGCCGATGGCTATGGCTACACCTTC. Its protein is CATSRGRGADGYGYTF.

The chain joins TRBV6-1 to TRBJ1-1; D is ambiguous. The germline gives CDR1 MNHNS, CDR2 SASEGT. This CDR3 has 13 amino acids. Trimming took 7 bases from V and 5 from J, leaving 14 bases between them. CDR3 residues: CASTKGAITEAFF. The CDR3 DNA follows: TGTGCCAGCACTAAGGGAGCGATTACTGAAGCTTTCTTT.

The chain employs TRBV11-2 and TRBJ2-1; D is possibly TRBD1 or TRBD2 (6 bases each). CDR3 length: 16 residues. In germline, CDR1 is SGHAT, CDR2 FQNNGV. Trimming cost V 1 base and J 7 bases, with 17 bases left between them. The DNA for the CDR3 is TGTGCCAGCAGCTTAGTCTCCGGGGGCGGTGGGAATGAGCAGTTCTTC. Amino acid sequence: CASSLVSGGGGNEQFF.

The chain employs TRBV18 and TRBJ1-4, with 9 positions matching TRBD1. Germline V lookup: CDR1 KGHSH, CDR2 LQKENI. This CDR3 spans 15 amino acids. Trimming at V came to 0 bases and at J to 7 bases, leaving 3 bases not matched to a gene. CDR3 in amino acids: CASSPPGTGIEKLFF. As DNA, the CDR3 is TGTGCCAGCTCACCACCCGGGACAGGGATTGAAAAACTGTTTTTT.

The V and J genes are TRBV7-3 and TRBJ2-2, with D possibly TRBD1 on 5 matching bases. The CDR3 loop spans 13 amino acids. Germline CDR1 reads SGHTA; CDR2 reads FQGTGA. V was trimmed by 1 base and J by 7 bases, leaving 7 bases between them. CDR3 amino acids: CASSLMGRGELFF. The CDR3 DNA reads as TGTGCCAGCAGCTTAATGGGGCGCGGGGAGCTGTTTTTT. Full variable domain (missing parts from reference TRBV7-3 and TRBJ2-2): GAGVSQTPSNKVTEKGKYVELRCDPISGHTALYWYRQSLGQGPEFLIYFQGTGAADDSGLPNDRFFAVRPEGSVSTLKIQRTERGDSAVYLCASSLMGRGELFFGEGSRLTVL.

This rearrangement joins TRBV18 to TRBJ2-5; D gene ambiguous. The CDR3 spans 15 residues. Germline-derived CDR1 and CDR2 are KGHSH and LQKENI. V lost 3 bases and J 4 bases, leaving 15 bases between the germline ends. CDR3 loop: CASSPMVGPAETQYF. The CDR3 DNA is TGTGCCAGCTCACCCATGGTAGGGCCGGCAGAGACCCAGTACTTC.

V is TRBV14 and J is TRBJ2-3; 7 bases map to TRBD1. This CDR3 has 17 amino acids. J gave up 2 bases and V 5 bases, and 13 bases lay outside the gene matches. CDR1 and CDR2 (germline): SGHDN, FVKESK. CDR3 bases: TGTGCCAGCAGCTCACTCGACAGGGCCCCCCTCACAGATACGCAGTATTTT. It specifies CASSSLDRAPLTDTQYF.

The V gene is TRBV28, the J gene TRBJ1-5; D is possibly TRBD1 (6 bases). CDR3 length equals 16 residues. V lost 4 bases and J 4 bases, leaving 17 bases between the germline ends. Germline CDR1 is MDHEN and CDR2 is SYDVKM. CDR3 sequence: CASSSFLGARNQPQHF. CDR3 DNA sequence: TGTGCCAGCAGTTCCTTTCTGGGGGCGAGAAATCAGCCCCAGCATTTT.

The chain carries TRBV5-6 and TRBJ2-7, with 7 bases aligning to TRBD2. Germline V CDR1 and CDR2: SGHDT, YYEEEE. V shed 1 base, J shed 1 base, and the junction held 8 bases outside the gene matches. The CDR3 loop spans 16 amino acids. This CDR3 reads CASSLIPGGSSYEQYV. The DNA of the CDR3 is TGTGCCAGCAGCTTGATCCCGGGAGGTTCGTCCTACGAGCAGTACGTC.

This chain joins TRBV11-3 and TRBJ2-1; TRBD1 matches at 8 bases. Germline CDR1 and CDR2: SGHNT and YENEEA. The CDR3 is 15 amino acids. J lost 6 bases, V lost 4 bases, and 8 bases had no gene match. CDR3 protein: CASSSSWTGSNEQFF. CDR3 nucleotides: TGTGCCAGCAGCTCTTCCTGGACAGGGTCCAATGAGCAGTTCTTC.

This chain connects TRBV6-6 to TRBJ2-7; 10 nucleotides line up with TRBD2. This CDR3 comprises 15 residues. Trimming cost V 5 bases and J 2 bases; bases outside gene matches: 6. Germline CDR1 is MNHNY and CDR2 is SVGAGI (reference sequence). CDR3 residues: CASSQTSGNTYEQYV. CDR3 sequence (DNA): TGTGCCAGCAGTCAAACTAGCGGGAACACCTACGAGCAGTACGTC.

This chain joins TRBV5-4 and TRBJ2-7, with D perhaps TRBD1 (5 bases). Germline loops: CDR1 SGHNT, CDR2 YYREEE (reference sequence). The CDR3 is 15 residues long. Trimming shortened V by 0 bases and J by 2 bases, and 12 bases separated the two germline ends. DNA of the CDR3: TGTGCCAGCAGCTTGGTGGGGCCAGTAGCCTACGAGCAGTACTTC. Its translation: CASSLVGPVAYEQYF.

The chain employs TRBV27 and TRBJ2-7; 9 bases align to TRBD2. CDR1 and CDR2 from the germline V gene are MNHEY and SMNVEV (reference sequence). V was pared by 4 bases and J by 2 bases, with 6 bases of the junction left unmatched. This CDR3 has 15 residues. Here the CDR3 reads CASSSGREGTYEQYF. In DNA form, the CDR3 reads TGTGCCAGCAGTTCCGGGCGGGAGGGAACCTACGAGCAGTACTTC.

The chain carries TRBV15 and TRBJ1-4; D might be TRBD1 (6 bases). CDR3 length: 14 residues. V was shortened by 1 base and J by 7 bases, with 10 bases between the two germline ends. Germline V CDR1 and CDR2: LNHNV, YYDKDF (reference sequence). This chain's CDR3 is CATSRAGGGEKLFF. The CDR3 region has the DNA TGTGCCACCAGCAGAGCTGGGGGCGGTGAAAAACTGTTTTTT.